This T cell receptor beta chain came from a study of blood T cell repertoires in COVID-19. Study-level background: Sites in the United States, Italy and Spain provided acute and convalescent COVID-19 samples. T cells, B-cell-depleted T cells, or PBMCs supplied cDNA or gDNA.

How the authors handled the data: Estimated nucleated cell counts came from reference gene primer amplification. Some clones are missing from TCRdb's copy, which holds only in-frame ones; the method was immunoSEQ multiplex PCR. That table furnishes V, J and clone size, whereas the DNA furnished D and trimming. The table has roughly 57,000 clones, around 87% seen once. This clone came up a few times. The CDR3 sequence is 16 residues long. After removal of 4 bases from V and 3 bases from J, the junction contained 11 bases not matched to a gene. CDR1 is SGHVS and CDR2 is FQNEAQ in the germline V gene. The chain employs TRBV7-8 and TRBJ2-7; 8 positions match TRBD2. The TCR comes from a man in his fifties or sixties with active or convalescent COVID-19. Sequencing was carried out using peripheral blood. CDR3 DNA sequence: TGTGCCAGCAGCTCACTTCCGCGGGGGGCCGACTACGAGCAGTACTTC. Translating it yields CASSSLPRGADYEQYF. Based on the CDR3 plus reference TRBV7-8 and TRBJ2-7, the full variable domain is GAGVSQSPRYKVAKRGQDVALRCDPISGHVSLFWYQQALGQGPEFLTYFQNEAQLDKSGLPSDRFFAERPEGSVSTLKIQRTQQEDSAVYLCASSSLPRGADYEQYFGPGTRLTVT.